This T cell receptor (beta chain) was captured by sequencing in a study of cytomegalovirus exposure and HLA in healthy donors. Study-wide findings and caveats: TCR beta chains numbering roughly 150 were designated cytomegalovirus-associated. Most TCR sequences proved rare, with some public TCRs found in many donors. TCR clusters originating in the first cohort tended to co-occur in the approximately 120 validation repertoires, according to a later analysis. In vitro, a few CMV-associated chains proved specific for CMV antigens.

On this clone itself: Antigen: not known.

Generated by immunoSEQ multiplex PCR, the TCRdb table keeps only in-frame clones and is missing some. The data hold approximately 240,000 clones, with 80% to 95% observed a single time. This receptor was taken from a woman between 18 and 30 years old in good health and CMV-seronegative. What was sequenced was PBMCs.

The CDR3 DNA reads TGCGCCAGCAGCTTGAACGTTGGGCGGGTCGGCGGGGAGCTGTTTTTT. It codes for CASSLNVGRVGGELFF. V is TRBV5-1 and J is TRBJ2-2, with D tentatively TRBD2 (5 bases). The germline V gene encodes CDR1 SGHRS and CDR2 YFSETQ. The CDR3 consists of 16 residues. V gave up 1 base and J gave up 7 bases, with 17 bases separating them.